This T cell receptor (beta chain) was found in a study of blood T cells in healthy people across ages. Per the germline V gene, CDR1 is SQVTM and CDR2 is ANQGSEA. This CDR3 is built from 12 residues. A second about 7 to 11 cycle PCR used barcoded and J-beta primers. TCRdb itself ran the 5' RACE reads through MiXCR, one entry per CDR3 protein. Here the sample spans 600,000 or so distinct CDR3 sequences, about 30% being singletons. In the case of this clonotype: At one end the junction does not follow the germline gene, possibly because of a read error.

The gene calls are TRBV29-1 and TRBJ2-3; 7 bases agree with TRBD1. The sequence derives from a woman older than 75 in good health. Sequencing used blood. CDR3 sequence: CSVETGADTRYF. DNA of the CDR3: TGCAGCGTTGAAACAGGGGCCGATACGCGGTATTTT.